This T cell receptor (beta chain) came from a study of T cell responses to AZD1222 COVID-19 vaccine. Overall study results and limits: Among spike-specific TCRs, nearly half reportedly target unmutated variant regions. Clonal diversity was possibly underestimated, and the donors were mostly white British, with more females.

Per the germline V gene, CDR1 is KGHSH and CDR2 is LQKENI. The CDR3 is 13 amino acids. Trimming removed 3 bases at V and 8 bases at J, with 13 bases between. About this clone itself: The target antigen is unknown.

Second doses that came at about 4 or about 12 weeks were put together. Measured with immunoSEQ multiplex PCR; TCRdb has only the in-frame clones, and not every one. Of around 150,000 clones listed, around 87% are singletons. The clonotype originates from an adult who received the AZD1222 COVID-19 vaccine. The chain links TRBV18 to TRBJ1-2; weak D call: TRBD1 (5 bases). Here the sequenced sample was peripheral blood, taken 28 days after the second AZD1222 dose. The CDR3 DNA follows: TGTGCCAGCTCACCTGGAGGGGCGGTGGGCTACACCTTC. Its protein is CASSPGGAVGYTF.